Below are 26 T cell receptor beta chains sequenced from a single sample in a study of blood T cell repertoires in COVID-19 (dated by TCRdb to 2018 to 2020). To prepare the library, the immunoSEQ multiplex PCR assay was applied. TCRdb mirrors the immuneACCESS table, restricted to in-frame sequences. Some clones are absent from its copies; in checked studies, under half trace to an unresolved V gene, and the reason for the others is unknown. Here the sample has about 170,000 clones; more than 70% occur a single time. Approximately 2.1% of the sample comes from the top ten. Sequenced: peripheral blood. The receptor set was obtained from a man aged 45-65 years who had recovered from COVID-19.

This clone appeared once. V and J are TRBV2 and TRBJ2-7, with D possibly matching TRBD1 (5 bases). The CDR3 spans 14 residues. Deletions cut 8 bases from V and 0 bases from J, with 14 bases between. Germline CDR1 is SNHLY and CDR2 is FYNNEI. Here the CDR3 DNA reads TGTGCCAGCGACAAAGGGGTACTCTCCTACGAGCAGTACTTC. Translating it yields CASDKGVLSYEQYF.

This CDR3 is CASSLSNSYEQYF. In nucleotides, the CDR3 is TGTGCCAGCAGCTTGAGCAATTCCTACGAGCAGTACTTC. The rearrangement uses TRBV5-5 and TRBJ2-7; unclear D gene. Germline CDR1 and CDR2: SGHKS and YYEKEE (reference sequence). The CDR3 runs 13 residues. With 1 base removed from V and 1 base from J, the gap between germline ends came to 6 bases.

The rearrangement links TRBV30 to TRBJ1-1, with 7 bases identical to TRBD1. This CDR3 has 13 amino acids. The germline V gene encodes CDR1 GTSNPN and CDR2 SVGIG (reference sequence). The J segment lost 3 bases and the V segment lost 2 bases, leaving 3 bases of the junction unmatched. CDR3 nucleotides: TGTGCCTGGAGTACCAGGGGGGACACTGAAGCTTTCTTT. It yields the protein CAWSTRGDTEAFF.

The CDR3 DNA reads TGTGCCAGCTCACCACAAGGGGATAATTCACCCCTCCACTTT. Its protein is CASSPQGDNSPLHF. This chain links TRBV18 with TRBJ1-6; the D gene is possibly TRBD1 (5 bases). The CDR3 consists of 14 residues. V lost 1 base to trimming and J lost 5 bases, with 6 bases between them. Germline CDR1 reads KGHSH; CDR2 reads LQKENI.

The CDR3 here is CASSVRDTQYF. The CDR3 region has the DNA TGTGCCAGTAGTGTCCGAGATACGCAGTATTTT. V gene TRBV19 combines with J gene TRBJ2-3, with D unresolved. V gave up 5 bases and J gave up 5 bases, with 5 bases separating them. The CDR3 sequence is 11 residues long. Germline V gene data show CDR1 as LNHDA and CDR2 as SQIVND (reference sequence).

The chain recombines TRBV5-4 with TRBJ2-1; 12 bases are shared with TRBD2. V was clipped by 4 bases and J by 6 bases; unmatched bases: 5. Germline CDR1 SGHNT, CDR2 YYREEE (reference sequence). There are 15 residues in the CDR3. The CDR3 DNA is TGTGCCAGCAGCCAGGGACTAGCGGGTCTCAATGAGCAGTTCTTC. Translating gives CASSQGLAGLNEQFF.

This sequence joins TRBV7-8 and TRBJ1-5; maybe TRBD1 (6 bases). Per germline, CDR1 SGHVS and CDR2 FQNEAQ. With 5 bases removed from V and 9 bases from J, the gap between germline ends came to 14 bases. The CDR3 covers 13 residues. CDR3 region: CASSRTAGGPQHF. The CDR3 nucleotides read TGTGCCAGCAGCCGGACAGCCGGGGGGCCCCAGCATTTT. Together with reference TRBV7-8 and TRBJ1-5, the CDR3 gives the full variable domain: GAGVSQSPRYKVAKRGQDVALRCDPISGHVSLFWYQQALGQGPEFLTYFQNEAQLDKSGLPSDRFFAERPEGSVSTLKIQRTQQEDSAVYLCASSRTAGGPQHFGDGTRLSIL.

The V gene is TRBV6-5, the J gene TRBJ1-1; a weak D match, TRBD1 (5 bases). Germline V gene sequence: CDR1 MNHEY, CDR2 SVGAGI. This CDR3 contains 13 residues. The V end lost 2 bases, the J end lost 2 bases, and 6 bases lay between the germline ends. The CDR3 DNA reads as TGTGCCAGCAGTTACGACAGTAACACTGAAGCTTTCTTT. It yields the protein CASSYDSNTEAFF.

The chain has TRBV2 and TRBJ1-1, with 7 bases matching TRBD1. Germline values: CDR1 SNHLY, CDR2 FYNNEI. Trimming removed 10 bases from V and 1 base from J; junction bases left unmatched: 6. This CDR3 is built from 13 residues. The CDR3 DNA sequence: TGTGCCAACGGGGCAGGGGGGAACACTGAAGCTTTCTTT. It is translated as CANGAGGNTEAFF.

The chain recombines TRBV11-2 with TRBJ2-7; TRBD2 might be the D (5 bases). CDR1 is SGHAT and CDR2 is FQNNGV in the germline V gene. V was trimmed by 5 bases and J by 6 bases, leaving 14 bases between them. The CDR3 totals 13 residues. CDR3 nucleotide sequence: TGTGCCAGCAGCCGCGGACTGGCGAGCGAGCAGTACTTC. It encodes CASSRGLASEQYF.

The chain carries TRBV19 and TRBJ1-5, with D tentatively TRBD1 (6 bases). The V gene's germline CDR1 is LNHDA and CDR2 SQIVND (reference sequence). The V and J ends lost 5 bases and 10 bases respectively, with 18 bases between them. The CDR3 loop spans 14 amino acids. The CDR3 nucleotides read TGTGCCAGTAGTTCTTCGGGGGGGCCGGCTCCCCAGCATTTT. This translates into CASSSSGGPAPQHF.

The V and J genes are TRBV27 and TRBJ2-7, with 8 bases identical to TRBD2. The CDR3 spans 17 residues. In germline, CDR1 is MNHEY, CDR2 SMNVEV (reference sequence). The junction had 15 bases not matched to a gene; V was cut back by 2 bases and J by 6 bases. The CDR3 loop is CASSLGSGLAGRIEQYF. The CDR3 bases are TGTGCCAGCAGTTTAGGATCCGGGCTAGCGGGTAGGATCGAGCAGTACTTC.

V gene TRBV2 combines with J gene TRBJ1-1, with D unresolved. There are 12 residues in the CDR3. Trimming removed 8 bases from V and 0 bases from J, with 7 bases in between. Germline V lookup: CDR1 SNHLY, CDR2 FYNNEI. CDR3 sequence (DNA): TGTGCCAGCGGCGGTTTGAACACTGAAGCTTTCTTT. Translation: CASGGLNTEAFF.

This clone was picked up a small number of times. This chain links TRBV19 with TRBJ2-3, with 11 positions matching TRBD2. The germline gives CDR1 LNHDA, CDR2 SQIVND (reference sequence). V dropped 5 bases and J dropped 0; count of bases not matched to a gene: 13. The CDR3 is made up of 19 amino acids. CDR3 in amino acids: CASSSRTSGRGSSTDTQYF. The CDR3 nucleotides read TGTGCCAGTAGTTCCCGAACTAGCGGGAGAGGATCTAGCACAGATACGCAGTATTTT. Combining the CDR3 with reference TRBV19 and TRBJ2-3 gives the whole variable domain DGGITQSPKYLFRKEGQNVTLSCEQNLNHDAMYWYRQDPGQGLRLIYYSQIVNDFQKGDIAEGYSVSREKKESFPLTVTSAQKNPTAFYLCASSSRTSGRGSSTDTQYFGPGTRLTVL.

The CDR3 sequence: CASSLARRATNYGYTF. The CDR3 nucleotides read TGTGCCAGCAGCTTAGCTAGGCGGGCTACTAACTATGGCTACACCTTC. The chain uses TRBV7-2 and TRBJ1-2, with D unclear. The germline CDR1 and CDR2 sequences are SGHTA and FQGNSA. This CDR3 is built from 16 residues. V lost 0 bases, J lost 0 bases, and 11 bases lay in between. The whole variable domain, remainder taken from reference TRBV7-2 and TRBJ1-2, is GAGVSQSPSNKVTEKGKDVELRCDPISGHTALYWYRQSLGQGLEFLIYFQGNSAPDKSGLPSDRFSAERTGGSVSTLTIQRTQQEDSAVYLCASSLARRATNYGYTFGSGTRLTVV.

The rearrangement links TRBV7-2 to TRBJ2-7, with a possible D match to TRBD1 (6 bases). The V end lost 1 base, the J end lost 4 bases, and 17 bases lay between the germline ends. Germline CDR1 SGHTA, CDR2 FQGNSA. CDR3 length: 16 amino acids. CDR3 region: CASSLEAGALSYEQYF. CDR3 DNA: TGTGCCAGCAGCTTAGAGGCAGGGGCGCTTTCTTACGAGCAGTACTTC.

The rearrangement joins TRBV9 to TRBJ2-7, with 10 nucleotides matching TRBD2. J gave up 2 bases and V 0 bases, and 2 bases lay outside the gene matches. CDR3 length: 15 amino acids. Per the germline V gene, CDR1 is SGDLS and CDR2 is YYNGEE. This CDR3 reads CASSVALAGAYEQYF. In DNA, the CDR3 is TGTGCCAGCAGCGTAGCCCTAGCGGGAGCCTACGAGCAGTACTTC.

V usage is TRBV6-5 and J usage is TRBJ2-3, with 7 bases aligning to TRBD1. The CDR3 totals 14 residues. Germline V gives CDR1 MNHEY, CDR2 SVGAGI. The J segment lost 1 base and the V segment lost 6 bases, leaving 4 bases of the junction unmatched. The CDR3 sequence is CASRGGTGTDTQYF. The CDR3 region has the DNA TGTGCCAGCAGGGGTGGGACAGGCACAGATACGCAGTATTTT.

The sample holds many counts of this clone. The chain couples TRBV27 to TRBJ2-7, with 7 bases fitting TRBD1. Losses at the gene ends were 5 bases for V and 2 bases for J; bases not matched to a gene: 12. This CDR3 spans 16 amino acids. CDR1 and CDR2 (germline): MNHEY, SMNVEV (reference sequence). In DNA, the CDR3 is TGTGCCAGCAGTCCCGATCCCGGGACAGCCGCCTACGAGCAGTACTTC. This encodes CASSPDPGTAAYEQYF.

This clone was recorded a few times. This chain connects TRBV5-1 to TRBJ1-1, with TRBD1 identical over 7 bases. Per the germline V gene, CDR1 is SGHRS and CDR2 is YFSETQ. The CDR3 spans 15 residues. With V trimmed by 4 bases and J by 0 bases, 6 bases remained unmatched. CDR3 region: CASSITGTVNTEAFF. CDR3 nucleotides: TGCGCCAGCAGCATCACCGGGACAGTGAACACTGAAGCTTTCTTT.

The chain couples TRBV19 to TRBJ2-1, with 9 bases fitting TRBD1. This CDR3 is 17 amino acids long. With 6 bases clipped from V and 5 bases from J, the junction kept 14 bases outside the gene matches. Germline lookup yields CDR1 LNHDA and CDR2 SQIVND (reference sequence). In DNA form, the CDR3 reads TGTGCCAGTAGGGTAGCAAACTCGGACAGGGGCAACAATGAGCAGTTCTTC. Protein product: CASRVANSDRGNNEQFF.

This clone has a handful of counts. V and J are TRBV5-1 and TRBJ1-6; 9 bases are a match to TRBD1. Trimming took 3 bases from V and 7 from J; bases not matched to a gene: 2. The CDR3 covers 14 residues. Germline V lookup: CDR1 SGHRS, CDR2 YFSETQ. The CDR3 is CASSSGTGNSPLHF. For the CDR3, the DNA is TGCGCCAGCAGCTCCGGGACAGGGAATTCACCCCTCCACTTT.

The chain links TRBV18 to TRBJ1-5; TRBD1 aligns across 7 bases. Germline CDR1 and CDR2: KGHSH and LQKENI. Trimming cost V 3 bases and J 5 bases; bases outside gene matches: 7. The CDR3 covers 15 residues. CDR3 in DNA: TGTGCCAGCTCACCGAGACAGGGTAAGGATCAGCCCCAGCATTTT. It yields the protein CASSPRQGKDQPQHF.

The chain links TRBV30 to TRBJ1-2, with D hard to call. With 0 bases removed from V and 8 bases from J, the gap between germline ends came to 10 bases. The germline V gene has CDR1 GTSNPN and CDR2 SVGIG (reference sequence). This CDR3 comprises 12 residues. The CDR3 protein is CAWSVRGSGYTF. The CDR3 DNA reads as TGTGCCTGGAGTGTACGAGGGAGCGGCTACACCTTC.

The CDR3 protein is CASSESMGALSYNEQFF. The CDR3 DNA follows: TGCGCCAGCAGTGAGTCGATGGGGGCTCTCTCCTACAATGAGCAGTTCTTC. The J gene is TRBJ2-1, the V gene TRBV10-2; TRBD1 might be the D (6 bases). CDR1 and CDR2 from the germline V gene are WSHSY and SAAADI. Deletions cut 0 bases from V and 0 bases from J, with 12 bases between. This CDR3 has 17 residues.

The J gene is TRBJ2-4, the V gene TRBV7-9, with 7 positions matching TRBD2. Germline assignment: CDR1 SEHNR and CDR2 FQNEAQ (reference sequence). The trim removed 3 bases at V and 7 bases at J, leaving 3 bases unmatched. CDR3 length equals 13 residues. CDR3 bases: TGTGCCAGCAGCTTGGGAGGGAACAACATTCAGTACTTC. This sequence encodes CASSLGGNNIQYF.